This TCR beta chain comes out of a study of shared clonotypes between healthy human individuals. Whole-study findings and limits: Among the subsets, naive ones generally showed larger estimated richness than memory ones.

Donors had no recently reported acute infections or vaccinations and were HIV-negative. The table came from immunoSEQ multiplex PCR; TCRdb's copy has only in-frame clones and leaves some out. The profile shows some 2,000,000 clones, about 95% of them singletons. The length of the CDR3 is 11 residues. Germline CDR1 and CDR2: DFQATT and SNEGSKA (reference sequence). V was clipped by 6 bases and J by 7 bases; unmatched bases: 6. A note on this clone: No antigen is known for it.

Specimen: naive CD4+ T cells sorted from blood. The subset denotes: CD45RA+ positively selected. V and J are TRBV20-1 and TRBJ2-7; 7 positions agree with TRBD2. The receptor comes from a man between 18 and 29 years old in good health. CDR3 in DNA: TGCAGTGCGGCGGGGGAGTGGGAGCAGTACTTC. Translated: CSAAGEWEQYF.